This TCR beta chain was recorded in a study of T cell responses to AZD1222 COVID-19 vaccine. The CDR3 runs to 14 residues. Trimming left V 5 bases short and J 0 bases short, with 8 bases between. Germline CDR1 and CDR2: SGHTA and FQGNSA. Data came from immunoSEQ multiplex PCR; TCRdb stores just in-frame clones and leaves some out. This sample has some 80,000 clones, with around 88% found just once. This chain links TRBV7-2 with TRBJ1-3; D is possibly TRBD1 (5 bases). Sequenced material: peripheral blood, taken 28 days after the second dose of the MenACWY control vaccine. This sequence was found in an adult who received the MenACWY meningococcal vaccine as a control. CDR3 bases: TGTGCCAGCAGCCCAGGGACCTCTGGAAACACCATATATTTT. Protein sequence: CASSPGTSGNTIYF.